Below, one T cell receptor (beta chain) is given with its context. This entry is derived from a study of early stage breast cancer tumors. As for the study in general: About 70% of the 16 invasive tumors were ER+, PR+ and HER2-. Average read coverage per sample was approximately 9.1-fold.

Sequencing was performed with immunoSEQ multiplex PCR; in TCRdb, only in-frame clones are kept and a portion is missing. This table holds under 75,000 clones, 70% to 80% found once. This CDR3 comprises 15 residues. Per germline, CDR1 MNHNS and CDR2 SASEGT. The junction had 5 bases not matched to a gene; V was cut back by 5 bases and J by 3 bases. The sequence derives from a person aged 30 to 39 with breast cancer. This rearrangement joins TRBV6-1 to TRBJ1-2, with TRBD1 matching 11 bases. Sequencing was carried out using blood. CDR3: CASSRTGGIDYGYTF. In DNA, the CDR3 is TGTGCCAGCAGTCGGACAGGGGGCATTGACTATGGCTACACCTTC.